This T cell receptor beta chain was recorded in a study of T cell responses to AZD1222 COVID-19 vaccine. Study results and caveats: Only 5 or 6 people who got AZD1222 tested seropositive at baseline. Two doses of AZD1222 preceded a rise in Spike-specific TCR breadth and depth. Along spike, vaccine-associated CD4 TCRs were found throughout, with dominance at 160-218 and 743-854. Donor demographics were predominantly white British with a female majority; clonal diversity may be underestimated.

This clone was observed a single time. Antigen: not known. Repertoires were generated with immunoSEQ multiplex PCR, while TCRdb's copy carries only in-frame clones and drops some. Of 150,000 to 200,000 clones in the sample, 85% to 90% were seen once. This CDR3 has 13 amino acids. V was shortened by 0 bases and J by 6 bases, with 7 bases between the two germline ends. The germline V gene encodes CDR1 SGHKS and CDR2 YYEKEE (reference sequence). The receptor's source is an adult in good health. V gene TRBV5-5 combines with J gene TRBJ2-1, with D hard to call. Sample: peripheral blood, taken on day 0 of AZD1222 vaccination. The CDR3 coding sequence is TGTGCCAGCAGCTTGGGGAGTCCCAATGAGCAGTTCTTC. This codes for CASSLGSPNEQFF.